Presented here are 13 T cell receptor beta chains from one specimen sequenced in a study of vaccination and CD4 T cells after COVID-19. The antigens for these receptors are not known. Indicated treatment: approximately 9-day PBMC culture with coronavirus spike peptide pools or control peptides (ViraFEST assay). Sequencing of cultured CD4+ T cell DNA used the Oncomine TCR Beta short-read assay. TCRdb re-derived calls from the PCR reads in MiXCR, one entry per CDR3 protein. This table has 9,000 to 13,000 distinct CDR3 sequences, over 60% appearing once. Sequenced input: CD4+ T cells from blood, cultured in vitro. These receptors originate from a human donor who had recovered from COVID-19.

This clonotype occurred a few times. This chain uses TRBV7-3 with TRBJ2-3; 8 bases are shared with TRBD2. V trimming: 6 bases; J trimming: 2 bases; junction bases outside the gene matches: 7. From germline, CDR1 is SGHTA and CDR2 FQGTGA. The CDR3 spans 15 residues. The CDR3 here is CASSRLAGATDTQYF. In DNA form, the CDR3 reads TGTGCCAGCAGTCGTCTAGCGGGTGCCACAGATACGCAGTATTTT.

The chain employs TRBV7-2 and TRBJ1-2; D remains ambiguous. CDR1 is SGHTA, CDR2 FQGNSA, per germline. The CDR3 is 14 amino acids. V was clipped by 3 bases and J by 2 bases, with 10 bases between them. CDR3 DNA: TGTGCCAGCAGCTTGGGCACTACCAACTATGGCTACACCTTC. Amino acid sequence: CASSLGTTNYGYTF.

The CDR3 region is CSAQSTSGREEQYF. In DNA form, the CDR3 reads TGCAGTGCCCAATCGACTAGCGGTCGAGAGGAGCAGTACTTC. The chain links TRBV20-1 to TRBJ2-7; TRBD2 matches at 9 bases. The CDR3 runs to 14 residues. Germline CDR1 and CDR2: DFQATT and SNEGSKA (reference sequence). Losses at the gene ends were 6 bases for V and 7 bases for J; bases not matched to a gene: 13.

The gene calls are TRBV20-1 and TRBJ2-5, with D unresolved. The CDR3 consists of 14 residues. Trimming shortened V by 5 bases and J by 0 bases, and 13 bases separated the two germline ends. CDR1 DFQATT and CDR2 SNEGSKA come from the germline V gene (reference sequence). CDR3 region: CSAGPSSYQETQYF. In DNA form, the CDR3 reads TGCAGTGCTGGACCGTCCTCGTACCAAGAGACCCAGTACTTC.

J is TRBJ2-2 and V is TRBV7-2; D gene unclear. The CDR3 is 14 amino acids. The V gene lost 4 bases and the J gene lost 2 bases, with 8 bases spanning the gap. The germline V gene encodes CDR1 SGHTA and CDR2 FQGNSA. The DNA of the CDR3 is TGTGCCAGCAGCTGGAACACCAACACCGGGGAGCTGTTTTTT. Its translation is CASSWNTNTGELFF.

The V call is TRBV28, the J call TRBJ1-1; the D is unclear. This CDR3 comprises 12 residues. CDR1 and CDR2 (germline): MDHEN, SYDVKM. Trimming removed 3 bases at V and 0 bases at J, with 2 bases between. Here the CDR3 DNA reads TGTGCCAGCAGTTTCCTGAACACTGAAGCTTTCTTT. This encodes CASSFLNTEAFF.

The chain is built from TRBV7-2 and TRBJ2-5; no firm D call. The CDR3 covers 11 residues. V was pared by 4 bases and J by 5 bases, with 5 bases between. Germline V gene lookup returns CDR1 SGHTA and CDR2 FQGNSA. The CDR3 DNA sequence: TGTGCCAGCAGCTACACCGAGACCCAGTACTTC. It encodes CASSYTETQYF.

The chain is built from TRBV28 and TRBJ1-5; the D gene is possibly TRBD1 (5 bases). The CDR3 length is 15 residues. V shed 2 bases and J shed 2 bases, with 10 bases lying between them. Germline V gene data show CDR1 as MDHEN and CDR2 as SYDVKM. Here the CDR3 DNA reads TGTGCCAGCAGTTTAACTGGGGCGCGCAATCAGCCCCAGCATTTT. Amino acid sequence: CASSLTGARNQPQHF.

The chain recombines TRBV20-1 with TRBJ1-5, with D possibly matching TRBD1 (5 bases). Per the germline V gene, CDR1 is DFQATT and CDR2 is SNEGSKA (reference sequence). The germline V and J ends were trimmed by 0 bases and 6 bases, with 9 bases remaining between them. The CDR3 runs to 13 residues. The CDR3 region is CSAREQAGQPQHF. The CDR3 bases are TGCAGTGCTAGAGAACAGGCGGGTCAGCCCCAGCATTTT.

The chain joins TRBV20-1 to TRBJ1-6, with TRBD1 matching 8 bases. The CDR3 loop spans 15 amino acids. The ends lost 1 base at V and 7 bases at J; junction bases unmatched: 6. Germline-derived CDR1 and CDR2 are DFQATT and SNEGSKA (reference sequence). CDR3 protein: CSARAGQGTNSPLHF. Here the CDR3 DNA reads TGCAGTGCTAGAGCCGGACAGGGAACCAATTCACCCCTCCACTTT.

The chain links TRBV24-1 to TRBJ1-2; D is uncertain. V shed 2 bases and J shed 8 bases, with 5 bases lying between them. The CDR3 loop spans 11 amino acids. Germline V gives CDR1 KGHDR, CDR2 SFDVKD. CDR3 in DNA: TGTGCCACCAGTGATTCCGTCGGCTACACCTTC. Protein: CATSDSVGYTF.

The chain uses TRBV7-2 and TRBJ2-3; 10 positions match TRBD1. The germline V gene has CDR1 SGHTA and CDR2 FQGNSA. The V and J ends lost 5 bases and 2 bases, in that order; junction bases with no gene match: 4. The CDR3 has 15 amino acids. CDR3 sequence: CASSPGTGVTDTQYF. The CDR3 DNA reads as TGTGCCAGCAGCCCCGGGACAGGGGTCACAGATACGCAGTATTTT.

The chain combines TRBV30 with TRBJ2-1; D remains unclear. The germline V gene has CDR1 GTSNPN and CDR2 SVGIG (reference sequence). The CDR3 covers 11 residues. V lost 7 bases to trimming and J lost 3 bases, with 7 bases between them. The CDR3: CALNSYNEQFF. The CDR3 DNA follows: TGTGCCTTAAACAGCTACAATGAGCAGTTCTTC.